The rows below give T cell receptor beta chains drawn from one sample of a study of cytomegalovirus exposure and HLA in healthy donors. Profiled with immunoSEQ multiplex PCR; TCRdb holds only in-frame clones, not every one. The profile shows approximately 220,000 clones, about 81% of them singletons. Sequencing was done on a sample of PBMCs. All receptors come from a man aged 40-55 years in good health and CMV-seropositive. Both conserved end residues are part of each CDR3. A D gene is named only where the DNA matches it firmly. Expanded clones are given a class, and other clones once, few, many or no size at all.

TRBD2	TRBJ2-1	once	TRBV27	TGTGCCAGCAGTCCCTCTCGGACTAGCGGTACCAATGAGCAGTTCTTC	CASSPSRTSGTNEQFF
.	TRBJ2-5	once	TRBV5-1	TGCGCCAGCAGCTTGGGTGCGGGGGAGACCCAGTACTTC	CASSLGAGETQYF
.	TRBJ1-6	.	TRBV30	TGTGCCTGGAGCCGGGAGGTTGGGAATTCACCCCTCCACTTT	CAWSREVGNSPLHF
TRBD2	TRBJ2-3	.	TRBV2	TGTGCCAGCAGCCGACTAGCGGATACGCAGTATTTT	CASSRLADTQYF
.	TRBJ2-3	.	TRBV18	TGTGCCAGCTCACCACCGGTGGGGACTTCATACGATACGCAGTATTTT	CASSPPVGTSYDTQYF
TRBD1	TRBJ2-7	.	TRBV27	TGTGCCAGCAGTTTTGGGGACAGGGGTGCCTACGAGCAGTACTTC	CASSFGDRGAYEQYF
TRBD2	TRBJ2-1	.	TRBV6-6	TGTGCCAGCAGTAAACTAGCGGGAAACAATGAGCAGTTCTTC	CASSKLAGNNEQFF
TRBD2	TRBJ2-3	.	TRBV6-4	TGTGCCAGCAGTGCGGGAGGGCCCACAGATACGCAGTATTTT	CASSAGGPTDTQYF
TRBD2	TRBJ2-7	.	TRBV19	TGTGCCAGTAGTATAAGGCTAGCGGGAGTGTCCGCCTACGAGCAGTACTTC	CASSIRLAGVSAYEQYF
.	TRBJ1-2	.	TRBV29-1	TGCAGCGTGGAGCAAGGCTGGAATGGCTACACCTTC	CSVEQGWNGYTF
.	TRBJ2-7	.	TRBV7-6	TGTGCCAGCAGCGCCTCGGACGAGCAGTACTTC	CASSASDEQYF